The clone carrying this TCR beta chain appeared once. Antigen specificity is unknown. These data originate in a study of cytomegalovirus exposure and HLA in healthy donors. Study results and caveats: A later analysis reportedly found fewer N-insertions in an Asian-associated ancestry cluster than the approximately 700-donor mean.

The CDR3 has 15 amino acids. CDR1 MGHRA and CDR2 YSYEKL come from the germline V gene. Trimming pared 2 bases from V and 5 bases from J, leaving 15 bases between. Primers for the PCR totalled 60 Vbeta and 13 Jbeta. The protocol was immunoSEQ multiplex PCR, while the TCRdb copy is restricted to in-frame clones and leaves out a portion. The profile covers around 130,000 clones, with 70% to 85% appearing a single time and about 6% taken by the ten largest. This receptor was obtained from a man between 18 and 29 years old in good health and CMV-seropositive. The sequenced sample consisted of PBMCs. The V and J genes are TRBV4-1 and TRBJ2-5; D is unresolved. The CDR3 DNA reads TGCGCCAGCAGCCAACCTACATTGGAGAGGGAGACCCAGTACTTC. Translated, it gives CASSQPTLERETQYF.